This T cell receptor beta chain derives from a study of monozygotic twins with inflammatory bowel disease. Germline CDR1 SGHRS, CDR2 YFSETQ. This CDR3 has 14 residues. A remark on this clonotype: What it binds is unknown.

Blood samples of 2.5 ml were drawn from every donor. Investigators extracted total RNA from whole blood and did not sort T cells. Whole-study findings and limits: T cell subtypes that differed could not be told apart.

From its re-call of the 5' RACE reads, TCRdb lists each CDR3 protein once, without DNA. Recorded for this sample: around 150,000 distinct CDR3 sequences. The V call is TRBV5-1, the J call TRBJ1-4; TCRdb names TRBD1, which stays unverified in the absence of DNA. This sequence originates from a human donor with ulcerative colitis or Crohn's disease, or a healthy co-twin of an affected twin (not recorded which). Sequencing was performed on blood. CDR3 sequence reads: CASGTGNEGEKLFF.